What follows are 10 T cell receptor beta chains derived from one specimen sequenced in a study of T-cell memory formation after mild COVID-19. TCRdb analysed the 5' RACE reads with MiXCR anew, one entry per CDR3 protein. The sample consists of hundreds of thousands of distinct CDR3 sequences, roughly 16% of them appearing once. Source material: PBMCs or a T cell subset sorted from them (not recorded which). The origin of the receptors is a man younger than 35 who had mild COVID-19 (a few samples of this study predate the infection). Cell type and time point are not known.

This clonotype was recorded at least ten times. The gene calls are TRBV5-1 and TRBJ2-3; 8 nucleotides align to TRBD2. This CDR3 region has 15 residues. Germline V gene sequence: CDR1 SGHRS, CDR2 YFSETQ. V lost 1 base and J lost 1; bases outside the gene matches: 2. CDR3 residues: CASSLQRGRTDTQYF. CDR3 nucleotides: TGCGCCAGCAGCTTGCAGCGGGGGCGCACAGATACGCAGTATTTT. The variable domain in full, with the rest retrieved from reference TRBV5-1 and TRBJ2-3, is KAGVTQTPRYLIKTRGQQVTLSCSPISGHRSVSWYQQTPGQGLQFLFEYFSETQRNKGNFPGRFSGRQFSNSRSEMNVSTLELGDSALYLCASSLQRGRTDTQYFGPGTRLTVL.

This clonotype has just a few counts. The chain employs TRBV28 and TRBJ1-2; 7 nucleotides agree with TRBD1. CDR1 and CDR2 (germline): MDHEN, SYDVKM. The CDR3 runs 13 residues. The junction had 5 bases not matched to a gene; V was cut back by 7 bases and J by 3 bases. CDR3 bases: TGTGCCAGCACCCCCACAGGGGACTATGGCTACACCTTC. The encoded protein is CASTPTGDYGYTF.

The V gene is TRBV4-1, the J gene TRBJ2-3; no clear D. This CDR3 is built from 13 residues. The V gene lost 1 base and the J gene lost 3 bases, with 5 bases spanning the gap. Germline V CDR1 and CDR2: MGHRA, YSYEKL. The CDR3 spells CASSQVPTDTQYF. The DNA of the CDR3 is TGCGCCAGCAGCCAAGTCCCAACAGATACGCAGTATTTT.

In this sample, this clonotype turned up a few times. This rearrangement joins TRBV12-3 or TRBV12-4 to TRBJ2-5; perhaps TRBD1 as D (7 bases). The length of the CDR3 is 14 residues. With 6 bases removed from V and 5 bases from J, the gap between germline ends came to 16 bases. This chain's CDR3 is CASSTLPGGETQYF. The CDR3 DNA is TGTGCCAGCAGCACCCTTCCAGGGGGGGAGACCCAGTACTTC.

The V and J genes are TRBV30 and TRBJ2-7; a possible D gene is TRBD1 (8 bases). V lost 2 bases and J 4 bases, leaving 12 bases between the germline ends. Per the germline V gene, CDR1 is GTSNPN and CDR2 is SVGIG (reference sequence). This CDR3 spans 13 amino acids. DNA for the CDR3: TGTGCCTGGAGTAAACAGGGGGGGTACGAGCAGTACTTC. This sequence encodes CAWSKQGGYEQYF.

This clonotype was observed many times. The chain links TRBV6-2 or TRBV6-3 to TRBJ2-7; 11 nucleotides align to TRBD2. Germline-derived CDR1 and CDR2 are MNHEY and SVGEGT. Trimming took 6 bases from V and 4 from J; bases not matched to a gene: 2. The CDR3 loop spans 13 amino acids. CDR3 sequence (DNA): TGTGCCAGCAGGACTAGCGGGGCGTACGAGCAGTACGTC. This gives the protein CASRTSGAYEQYV.

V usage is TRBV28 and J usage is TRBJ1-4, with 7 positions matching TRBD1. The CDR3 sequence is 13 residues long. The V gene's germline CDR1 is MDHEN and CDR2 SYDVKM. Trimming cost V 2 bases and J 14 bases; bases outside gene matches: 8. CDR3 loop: CASSLRLDRVLFF. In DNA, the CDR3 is TGTGCCAGCAGTTTACGCCTCGACAGGGTCCTGTTTTTT.

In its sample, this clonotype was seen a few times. DNA for the CDR3: TGCGCCAGCAGCGGGGGGACAGCCGCGAGAGGTGTCGCCAAAAACATTCAGTACTTC. This encodes CASSGGTAARGVAKNIQYF. The V call is TRBV5-1, the J call TRBJ2-4; weak D call: TRBD1 (7 bases). Trimming left V 4 bases short and J 1 base short, with 24 bases between. CDR3 length: 19 amino acids. In germline, CDR1 is SGHRS, CDR2 YFSETQ.

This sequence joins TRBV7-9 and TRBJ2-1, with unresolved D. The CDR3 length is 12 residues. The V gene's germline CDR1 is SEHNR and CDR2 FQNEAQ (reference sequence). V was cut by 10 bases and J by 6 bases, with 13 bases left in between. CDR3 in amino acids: CANPGDGNEQFF. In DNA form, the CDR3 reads TGTGCCAACCCGGGCGATGGCAATGAGCAGTTCTTC.

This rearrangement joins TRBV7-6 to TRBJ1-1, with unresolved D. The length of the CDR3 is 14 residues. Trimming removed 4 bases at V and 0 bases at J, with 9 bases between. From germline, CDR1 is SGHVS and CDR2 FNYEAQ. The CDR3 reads CASSSQELNTEAFF. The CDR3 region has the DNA TGTGCCAGCAGCTCTCAGGAGTTGAACACTGAAGCTTTCTTT.